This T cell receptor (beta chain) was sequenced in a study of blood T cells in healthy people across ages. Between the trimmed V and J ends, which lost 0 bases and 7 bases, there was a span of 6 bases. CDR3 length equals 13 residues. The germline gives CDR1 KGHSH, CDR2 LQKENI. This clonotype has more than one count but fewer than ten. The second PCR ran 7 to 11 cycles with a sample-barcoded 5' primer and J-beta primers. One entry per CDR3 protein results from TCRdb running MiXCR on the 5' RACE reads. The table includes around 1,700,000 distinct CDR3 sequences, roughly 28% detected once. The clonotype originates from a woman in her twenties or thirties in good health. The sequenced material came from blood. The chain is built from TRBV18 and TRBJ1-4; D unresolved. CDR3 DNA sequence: TGTGCCAGCTCACCACCTTCGGGTGAAAAACTGTTTTTT. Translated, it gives CASSPPSGEKLFF.